Reported below is one T cell receptor beta chain. This clone appeared a single time. Which antigen it targets is not known. Per-base qualities were not stored, and no clone one base away is much larger. Each collaborating institution followed its own protocols to collect whole blood in K2EDTA tubes. For TCRbeta analysis, collaborators shipped samples as frozen whole blood, isolated PBMCs, or DNA extracted from either of those sample types. This sample is part of a study of blood T cell repertoires in COVID-19 (dated by TCRdb to 2018 to 2021). Context from the whole study: Samples from collaborators originated in the United States, Italy and Spain and spanned both the acute and convalescent phases of COVID-19. Where available, HLA class I and class II types were taken from metadata supplied by the sample provider and were not determined by assay-based typing. The prospective study material was composed of cDNA or gDNA derived from T cells, B-cell-depleted T cells, or PBMCs. The dataset comprised deeply sampled blood TCRbeta repertoires from subjects exposed to, actively infected with, or recovered from COVID-19. Sample metadata almost always included a de-identified subject ID, COVID-19 status, age in years and sex. Samples came from the ongoing ImmuneRACE study (first 160 participants) plus 1,254 subjects from 6 global collaborators. A freely available public database, intended as a resource for researchers studying the immune response to SARS-CoV-2, is where the repertoires were released. Overall results and qualifications from the work: How much clinical and demographic metadata was included differed by source and by participant, and the metadata was provided uncurated.

According to the germline V gene (reference sequence), CDR1 reads LNHDA and CDR2 reads SQIVND. Measured from the cysteine to the phenylalanine, the CDR3 is 13 residues long. Only CDR3 DNA remains: 39 bases, in frame from the first base. Cut back by 5 bases and 7 bases, the V and J ends lie 14 bases apart. TCRbeta CDR3 regions were amplified from genomic DNA by means of the immunoSEQ Assay, a bias-controlled multiplex PCR. As for the original processing: Nucleated cell counts per sample were estimated from amplification of reference gene primers within the assay. To quantify the absolute abundance of each unique TCRbeta CDR3 rearrangement, sequence reads were collapsed and filtered. For each sample, productive Simpson clonality was calculated as the square root of Simpson's diversity index over productive rearrangements. The table comes from immuneACCESS by way of TCRdb, which keeps in-frame sequences with V and J called. Part of the clones is missing from these tables; in studies checked, under half for an unresolved V gene and the rest for unknown reasons. V and J calls plus clone size are reproduced from that table; the DNA served to infer D and trimming. The sample table holds around 80,000 clones, of which around four fifths were seen once. The top ten clones comprise around 9% of the sample.

The sample comprised peripheral blood. The sequence was obtained from a human donor in a cohort sampled during active COVID-19. The sequence links TRBV19 to TRBJ1-2; no D segment can be confidently identified. The CDR3 has the sequence CASSPARGTGYTF. The nucleotide sequence is given as TGTGCCAGTAGTCCAGCGCGGGGAACTGGCTACACCTTC.